Listed below are T cell receptor beta chains from one sample, sequenced in a study of T cell responses to AZD1222 COVID-19 vaccine. Only in-frame clones appear in the TCRdb table, and some are missing; sequencing was by immunoSEQ multiplex PCR. The sample includes some 130,000 clones, more than 85% of them seen just once. Sequenced here: peripheral blood, sampled on day 0 of AZD1222 vaccination. The source of these receptors is an adult in good health. CDR3s include the opening cysteine and the closing phenylalanine or tryptophan. The D gene is left open where the match is weak. The size of a clone is reported for some rows only, either as once, few or many, or as a class for expanded clones.

>14|TRBV7-3|once|TRBD1|TRBJ1-1
TGTGCCAGCAGCTCAGGGGGGTACAGCACTGAAGCTTTCTTT
CASSSGGYSTEAFF
>13|TRBV7-3|NA|NA|TRBJ1-2
TGTGCCAGCAGCTTAACTGGGGGTGATGGCTACACCTTC
CASSLTGGDGYTF
>13|TRBV20-1|NA|TRBD2|TRBJ2-7
TGCAGTGCTAGTAGCGGGGGGGCCTACGAGCAGTACTTC
CSASSGGAYEQYF
>15|TRBV2|NA|NA|TRBJ1-4
TGTGCCAGCAGTGAGAAGGGGAATCTTAATGAAAAACTGTTTTTT
CASSEKGNLNEKLFF
>14|TRBV27|once|NA|TRBJ1-1
TGTGCCAGCAGTTATCTGGGAAGGAACACTGAAGCTTTCTTT
CASSYLGRNTEAFF
>14|TRBV28|few|TRBD2|TRBJ2-7
TGTGCCAGCAGTCAAAGCGGGAGAGGCTACGAGCAGTACTTC
CASSQSGRGYEQYF
>13|TRBV5-1|NA|NA|TRBJ2-1
TGCGCCAGCAGCTCCATGACTAGTAATGAGCAGTTCTTC
CASSSMTSNEQFF
>15|TRBV7-6|NA|NA|TRBJ2-2
TGTGCCAGCAGCTTATTCAGGGGAGACACCGGGGAGCTGTTTTTT
CASSLFRGDTGELFF
>13|TRBV19|NA|NA|TRBJ1-1
TGTGCCAGTAGTATAGATCGCAGGACTGAAGCTTTCTTT
CASSIDRRTEAFF
>17|TRBV7-9|NA|TRBD2|TRBJ2-1
TGTGCCAGCAGCACCCTTGTGATAGCGGGGGGGAACAATGAGCAGTTCTTC
CASSTLVIAGGNNEQFF
>16|TRBV5-1|NA|TRBD1|TRBJ1-2
TGCGCCAGCAGCTTAGGGACAGGGAGACCTAACTATGGCTACACCTTC
CASSLGTGRPNYGYTF
>15|TRBV18|once|NA|TRBJ2-7
TGTGCCAGCTCACCAGCGAAGGTGTTCTCCTACGAGCAGTACTTC
CASSPAKVFSYEQYF
>14|TRBV7-9|NA|NA|TRBJ2-7
TGTGCCAGCAGCTTAGCCGGGATCTCCTACGAGCAGTACTTC
CASSLAGISYEQYF
>13|TRBV19|NA|NA|TRBJ2-2
TGTGCCAGTATCCCTGGCAACACCGGGGAGCTGTTTTTT
CASIPGNTGELFF
>13|TRBV7-8|once|NA|TRBJ2-7
TGTGCGACGGGGCCTCCGAATTCCTACGAGCAGTACTTC
CATGPPNSYEQYF
>17|TRBV6-6|NA|NA|TRBJ2-2
TGTGCCAGCAGTCAACTGGGCATCGGCGCGAACACCGGGGAGCTGTTTTTT
CASSQLGIGANTGELFF
>16|TRBV5-1|NA|NA|TRBJ2-2
TGCGCCAGCAGCTTGGCCGCTAGCTCAAACACCGGGGAGCTGTTTTTT
CASSLAASSNTGELFF
>19|TRBV7-2|NA|NA|TRBJ2-1
TGTGCCAGCAGCTCTCCCGGGGACCTGGGGACTGATCGATACAATGAGCAGTTCTTC
CASSSPGDLGTDRYNEQFF
>14|TRBV18|NA|NA|TRBJ1-5
TGTGCCAGCTCACCCCAGAAGAGCAATCAGCCCCAGCATTTT
CASSPQKSNQPQHF
>16|TRBV6-1|NA|TRBD1|TRBJ1-6
TGTGCCAGCAGTGAAATAAGGACAGGGGGTAATTCACCCCTCCACTTT
CASSEIRTGGNSPLHF
>19|TRBV1|NA|NA|TRBJ1-4
TGCACCAGCAGCCAGGGAAACCCGGGACAGGGAAGGTTTGATGAAAAACTGTTTTTT
CTSSQGNPGQGRFDEKLFF
>16|TRBV7-2|NA|NA|TRBJ1-5
TGTGCCAGCAGCCAGAGGACAGCTTTTAGCAATCAGCCCCAGCATTTT
CASSQRTAFSNQPQHF
>13|TRBV5-1|NA|NA|TRBJ2-7
TGCGCCAGCAGCTTGGACGCTACGGGCCTCCGTAGATTC
CASSLDATGLRRF
>11|TRBV3-1/TRBV3-2|NA|NA|TRBJ1-1
TGTGCCAGCAGCCACTACGGGGAAGCTTTCTTT
CASSHYGEAFF
>14|TRBV5-1|NA|NA|TRBJ2-7
TGCGCCAGCAGCTTGGTTCAGGGAGAGGACGAGCAGTACTTC
CASSLVQGEDEQYF
>12|TRBV19|NA|NA|TRBJ2-7
TGTGCCAGTAGACAGGGTTGGGGCGAGCAGTACTTC
CASRQGWGEQYF
>14|TRBV7-9|NA|NA|TRBJ2-2
TGTGCCAGCAGCCGCATGAGGGTGGACGGGGAGCTGTTTTTT
CASSRMRVDGELFF
>12|TRBV10-3|NA|NA|TRBJ1-1
TGTGCCATCAACGGGGTGAACACTGAAGCTTTCTTT
CAINGVNTEAFF
>15|TRBV10-3|NA|TRBD2|TRBJ2-1
TGTGCCATCAGTCCTAAGGGAGCGGGAGGGGTTGAGCAGTTCTTC
CAISPKGAGGVEQFF
>16|TRBV4-2|NA|NA|TRBJ2-7
TGTGCCAGCAGCCAAGTTGGGACCGACAGCTCCTACGAGCAGTACTTC
CASSQVGTDSSYEQYF
>12|TRBV30|NA|NA|TRBJ1-6
TGTGCCTGGGGATTGACGAATTCACCCCTCCACTTT
CAWGLTNSPLHF
>13|TRBV12-3/TRBV12-4|NA|NA|TRBJ1-5
TGTGCCAGCAGAACAGGGTCGGGACAGCCCCAGCATTTT
CASRTGSGQPQHF
>13|TRBV2|NA|TRBD1|TRBJ1-2
TGTGCCAGCAGTGCCGGGACAGGCTATGGCTACACCTTC
CASSAGTGYGYTF
>15|TRBV6-5|NA|TRBD2|TRBJ2-2
TGTGCCAGCAGTATAGCGGGAGGGCCCGTCGGGGAGCTGTTTTTT
CASSIAGGPVGELFF
>14|TRBV5-6|few|NA|TRBJ1-1
TGTGCCAGCAGCTTTCTCTCAGGATGGACTGAAGCTTTCTTT
CASSFLSGWTEAFF
>16|TRBV3-1/TRBV3-2|once|TRBD1|TRBJ1-2
TGTGCCAGCACCTCAGAAAGGACAGGGACGGGAGATGGCTACACCTTC
CASTSERTGTGDGYTF
>13|TRBV11-2|NA|TRBD1|TRBJ1-2
TGTGCCAGCAGCCCGGGACAGAACTATGGCTACACCTTC
CASSPGQNYGYTF
>11|TRBV15|NA|NA|TRBJ2-1
TGTGCCACCGGGAGGAGGACTGAGCAGTTCTTC
CATGRRTEQFF
>17|TRBV19|NA|NA|TRBJ2-1
TGTGCCAGTAGCCCAAAGCCTATCGGGACTTCACACAATGAGCAGTTCTTC
CASSPKPIGTSHNEQFF
>15|TRBV9|NA|NA|TRBJ2-7
TGTGCCAGCAGCGTAACGAGTGGGTTCTCCTACGAGCAGTACTTC
CASSVTSGFSYEQYF
>18|TRBV24-1|NA|TRBD2|TRBJ2-2
TGTGCCACCAGTGACTCGACTAGCGGGGGGGCCTACACCGGGGAGCTGTTTTTT
CATSDSTSGGAYTGELFF
>14|TRBV10-2|once|TRBD2|TRBJ2-3
TGCGCCAGCAGCACCTCTGATCGGGGGGGCTCGCAGTATTTT
CASSTSDRGGSQYF
>12|TRBV3-1/TRBV3-2|NA|NA|TRBJ1-5
TGTGCCAGCAGCCAAGGTTTTCAGCCCCAGCATTTT
CASSQGFQPQHF
>17|TRBV13|NA|TRBD2|TRBJ2-7
TGTGCCAGCAGCTTACGCGGGACTAGCGGATCCCTCTACGAGCAGTACTTC
CASSLRGTSGSLYEQYF
>12|TRBV7-2|NA|NA|TRBJ1-2
TGTGCCAGCAGCCGGGGGGTATATGGCTACACCTTC
CASSRGVYGYTF
>16|TRBV6-1|NA|TRBD2|TRBJ2-3
TGTGCCAGCGGTGCCATAGCGGGGGTTAGCACAGATACGCAGTATTTT
CASGAIAGVSTDTQYF
>13|TRBV29-1|NA|NA|TRBJ1-2
TGCAGCGGGAGGTTGGGGGACAACTATGGCTACACCTTC
CSGRLGDNYGYTF
>15|TRBV19|NA|TRBD1|TRBJ2-7
TGTGCCAGTAGAAGGTTCCCGGGGACAGGGCACGAGCAGTACTTC
CASRRFPGTGHEQYF
>16|TRBV5-1|once|NA|TRBJ1-1
TGCGCCAGCAGCTGGGGACGTCTCCCTATGAACACTGAAGCTTTCTTT
CASSWGRLPMNTEAFF
>12|TRBV3-1/TRBV3-2|NA|NA|TRBJ2-3
TGTGCCAGCAGCCAAACATTGGATACGCAGTATTTT
CASSQTLDTQYF
>14|TRBV5-1|few|NA|TRBJ1-6
TGCGCCAGCAGCTTGGACAGCTATAATTCACCCCTCCACTTT
CASSLDSYNSPLHF
>15|TRBV5-6|NA|NA|TRBJ1-2
TGTGCCAGCAGAATCTCCGGGACTGGACCTTATGGCTACACCTTC
CASRISGTGPYGYTF
>15|TRBV19|once|TRBD1|TRBJ2-5
TGTGCCAGTAGTTCCCCGGCAGGGGGTCAAGAGACCCAGTACTTC
CASSSPAGGQETQYF
>15|TRBV18|NA|TRBD1|TRBJ1-2
TGTGCCAGCTCCCCCGGGACAGGTGTTCGAAGAGGCTACACCTTC
CASSPGTGVRRGYTF